This is a list of T cell receptor beta chains from one sample in a study of beta chain features in type 1 diabetes. Assay: immunoSEQ multiplex PCR; the TCRdb copy retains only in-frame clones and omits some. The profile covers under 300,000 clones, with around 7.3% appearing a single time and approximately 0.99% taken by the ten largest. The sequencing sample was made of central memory CD4+ T cells from blood. These receptors were taken from a woman aged 18 to 35 in good health. The CDR3 runs from the conserved cysteine through the conserved F or W. Each record gives: CDR3 length, J gene, D gene, clone size, V gene, CDR3 protein, CDR3 DNA. A D gene is named only where the DNA matches it firmly. The listing skips clone size in some rows; elsewhere it reads once, few, many or a size class.

CDR3 length: 18
J gene: TRBJ1-6
D gene: NA
clone size: NA
V gene: TRBV7-8
CDR3 protein: CASSSIPGTSAYNSPLHF
CDR3 DNA: TGTGCCAGCAGCTCTATACCCGGGACCTCAGCCTATAATTCACCCCTCCACTTT

CDR3 length: 14
J gene: TRBJ2-1
D gene: NA
clone size: NA
V gene: TRBV5-1
CDR3 protein: CASSSGSLYNEQFF
CDR3 DNA: TGCGCCAGCAGCAGCGGGTCACTCTACAATGAGCAGTTCTTC

CDR3 length: 15
J gene: TRBJ1-3
D gene: NA
clone size: few
V gene: TRBV6-6
CDR3 protein: CACRLAGADGNTIYF
CDR3 DNA: TGTGCCTGCCGGTTAGCGGGGGCGGATGGAAACACCATATATTTT

CDR3 length: 12
J gene: TRBJ1-2
D gene: NA
clone size: many
V gene: TRBV14
CDR3 protein: CASSQAERGYTF
CDR3 DNA: TGTGCCAGCAGCCAAGCTGAAAGGGGCTACACCTTC

CDR3 length: 18
J gene: TRBJ2-1
D gene: TRBD1
clone size: NA
V gene: TRBV4-3
CDR3 protein: CASSQLYAGTGIYNEQFF
CDR3 DNA: TGCGCCAGCAGCCAGCTTTATGCCGGGACAGGGATCTACAATGAGCAGTTCTTC

CDR3 length: 15
J gene: TRBJ1-1
D gene: NA
clone size: few
V gene: TRBV19
CDR3 protein: CASSINGFMNTEAFF
CDR3 DNA: TGTGCCAGTAGTATTAATGGCTTCATGAACACTGAAGCTTTCTTT

CDR3 length: 13
J gene: TRBJ2-5
D gene: NA
clone size: NA
V gene: TRBV5-1
CDR3 protein: CASSLGVQETQYF
CDR3 DNA: TGCGCCAGCAGCTTGGGAGTACAAGAGACCCAGTACTTC

CDR3 length: 15
J gene: TRBJ1-3
D gene: NA
clone size: NA
V gene: TRBV7-2
CDR3 protein: CASSRPVISGNTIYF
CDR3 DNA: TGTGCCAGCAGCCGACCAGTGATCTCTGGAAACACCATATATTTT

CDR3 length: 14
J gene: TRBJ2-3
D gene: NA
clone size: NA
V gene: TRBV7-2
CDR3 protein: CASSLRYREDTQYF
CDR3 DNA: TGTGCCAGCAGCTTACGGTATAGAGAAGATACGCAGTATTTT

CDR3 length: 16
J gene: TRBJ2-1
D gene: TRBD2
clone size: NA
V gene: TRBV29-1
CDR3 protein: CSARLAGDLFYNEQFF
CDR3 DNA: TGCAGCGCCAGACTAGCGGGAGACCTCTTCTACAATGAGCAGTTCTTC

CDR3 length: 15
J gene: TRBJ1-5
D gene: NA
clone size: few
V gene: TRBV30
CDR3 protein: CAWSVQRTKYQPQHF
CDR3 DNA: TGTGCCTGGAGTGTACAAAGAACTAAATACCAGCCCCAGCATTTT

CDR3 length: 17
J gene: TRBJ2-5
D gene: NA
clone size: few
V gene: TRBV4-1
CDR3 protein: CASSQGGGLARGETQYF
CDR3 DNA: TGCGCCAGCAGCCAAGGGGGCGGGCTAGCGCGAGGGGAGACCCAGTACTTC

CDR3 length: 16
J gene: TRBJ2-1
D gene: TRBD1
clone size: NA
V gene: TRBV11-3
CDR3 protein: CASSQSPGQGSDEQFF
CDR3 DNA: TGTGCCAGCAGCCAATCCCCGGGACAGGGGAGCGATGAGCAGTTCTTC

CDR3 length: 14
J gene: TRBJ1-2
D gene: NA
clone size: NA
V gene: TRBV4-2
CDR3 protein: CASSQVGLFYGYTF
CDR3 DNA: TGTGCCAGCAGCCAAGTGGGACTTTTCTATGGCTACACCTTC

CDR3 length: 11
J gene: TRBJ2-5
D gene: NA
clone size: few
V gene: TRBV6-6
CDR3 protein: CASSYGETQYF
CDR3 DNA: TGTGCCAGCAGTTACGGGGAGACCCAGTACTTC

CDR3 length: 16
J gene: TRBJ1-2
D gene: TRBD1
clone size: NA
V gene: TRBV12-5
CDR3 protein: CASGLDIWDSLYGYTF
CDR3 DNA: TGTGCTAGTGGTTTGGACATCTGGGACAGTCTATATGGCTACACCTTC

CDR3 length: 17
J gene: TRBJ2-1
D gene: TRBD2
clone size: NA
V gene: TRBV4-2
CDR3 protein: CASTGALSGSTYNEQFF
CDR3 DNA: TGTGCCAGCACCGGGGCCCTTAGCGGGTCCACCTACAATGAGCAGTTCTTC

CDR3 length: 15
J gene: TRBJ2-3
D gene: NA
clone size: NA
V gene: TRBV5-1
CDR3 protein: CASSLGPGPTDTQYF
CDR3 DNA: TGCGCCAGCAGCTTGGGTCCGGGGCCCACAGATACGCAGTATTTT

CDR3 length: 13
J gene: TRBJ1-2
D gene: TRBD1
clone size: NA
V gene: TRBV7-2
CDR3 protein: CASSLDRGRGYTF
CDR3 DNA: TGTGCCAGCAGCTTAGACAGGGGGCGAGGCTACACCTTC

CDR3 length: 14
J gene: TRBJ1-5
D gene: NA
clone size: NA
V gene: TRBV19
CDR3 protein: CASSMGFSNQPQHF
CDR3 DNA: TGTGCCAGTAGTATGGGTTTTAGCAATCAGCCCCAGCATTTT

CDR3 length: 13
J gene: TRBJ1-2
D gene: TRBD1
clone size: many
V gene: TRBV28
CDR3 protein: CASSDYRGKSYTF
CDR3 DNA: TGTGCCAGCAGTGACTACAGGGGCAAAAGCTACACCTTC

CDR3 length: 16
J gene: TRBJ2-3
D gene: TRBD2
clone size: few
V gene: TRBV2
CDR3 protein: CASSPPLAGVGDTQYF
CDR3 DNA: TGTGCCAGCAGTCCTCCACTAGCGGGGGTCGGGGATACGCAGTATTTT

CDR3 length: 14
J gene: TRBJ2-5
D gene: NA
clone size: few
V gene: TRBV28
CDR3 protein: CASSPTATQETQYF
CDR3 DNA: TGTGCCAGCAGTCCAACGGCTACTCAAGAGACCCAGTACTTC

CDR3 length: 15
J gene: TRBJ2-2
D gene: TRBD1
clone size: few
V gene: TRBV5-4
CDR3 protein: CASSQGLRGPGELFF
CDR3 DNA: TGTGCCAGCAGCCAAGGTTTGAGGGGGCCCGGGGAGCTGTTTTTT

CDR3 length: 13
J gene: TRBJ1-2
D gene: NA
clone size: NA
V gene: TRBV14
CDR3 protein: CASSLGNTYGYTF
CDR3 DNA: TGTGCCAGCAGCCTCGGGAACACTTATGGCTACACCTTC

CDR3 length: 14
J gene: TRBJ2-3
D gene: NA
clone size: NA
V gene: TRBV6-5
CDR3 protein: CASSWRAGKDTQYF
CDR3 DNA: TGTGCCAGCAGTTGGCGGGCAGGGAAGGATACGCAGTATTTT

CDR3 length: 14
J gene: TRBJ1-2
D gene: NA
clone size: few
V gene: TRBV4-1
CDR3 protein: CASSQLTFNYGYTF
CDR3 DNA: TGCGCCAGCAGCCAACTGACCTTTAACTATGGCTACACCTTC

CDR3 length: 15
J gene: TRBJ1-1
D gene: TRBD1
clone size: many
V gene: TRBV5-1
CDR3 protein: CASSLLGGDNTEAFF
CDR3 DNA: TGCGCCAGCAGCCTTTTAGGGGGCGACAACACTGAAGCTTTCTTT

CDR3 length: 13
J gene: TRBJ1-1
D gene: NA
clone size: NA
V gene: TRBV12-5
CDR3 protein: CASGLSWNTEAFF
CDR3 DNA: TGTGCTAGTGGTTTGAGCTGGAACACTGAAGCTTTCTTT

CDR3 length: 15
J gene: TRBJ1-5
D gene: NA
clone size: few
V gene: TRBV25-1
CDR3 protein: CASSGPARSNQPQHF
CDR3 DNA: TGTGCCAGCAGTGGGCCAGCGCGAAGCAATCAGCCCCAGCATTTT

CDR3 length: 15
J gene: TRBJ2-5
D gene: NA
clone size: few
V gene: TRBV6-5
CDR3 protein: CASSYAGLLGETQYF
CDR3 DNA: TGTGCCAGCAGTTACGCAGGACTCCTAGGGGAGACCCAGTACTTC

CDR3 length: 16
J gene: TRBJ2-1
D gene: NA
clone size: many
V gene: TRBV5-6
CDR3 protein: CASRILGASSYNEQFF
CDR3 DNA: TGTGCCAGCAGGATCCTAGGGGCGAGCTCCTACAATGAGCAGTTCTTC

CDR3 length: 16
J gene: TRBJ2-2
D gene: TRBD2
clone size: NA
V gene: TRBV5-4
CDR3 protein: CASSLALAGGAGELFF
CDR3 DNA: TGTGCCAGCAGCTTGGCCCTAGCGGGAGGGGCCGGGGAGCTGTTTTTT

CDR3 length: 12
J gene: TRBJ2-3
D gene: NA
clone size: NA
V gene: TRBV5-4
CDR3 protein: CASSWDTDTQYF
CDR3 DNA: TGTGCCAGCAGCTGGGACACAGATACGCAGTATTTT

CDR3 length: 14
J gene: TRBJ2-1
D gene: NA
clone size: many
V gene: TRBV15
CDR3 protein: CATSRPGPGNEQFF
CDR3 DNA: TGTGCCACCAGCAGACCGGGCCCCGGGAATGAGCAGTTCTTC

CDR3 length: 13
J gene: TRBJ1-2
D gene: NA
clone size: NA
V gene: TRBV29-1
CDR3 protein: CSVLQATFYGYTF
CDR3 DNA: TGCAGCGTCCTACAGGCTACCTTCTATGGCTACACCTTC

CDR3 length: 13
J gene: TRBJ1-1
D gene: TRBD1
clone size: NA
V gene: TRBV19
CDR3 protein: CASSITGTGGAFF
CDR3 DNA: TGTGCCAGTAGTATCACCGGGACAGGGGGAGCTTTCTTT

CDR3 length: 11
J gene: TRBJ2-3
D gene: NA
clone size: NA
V gene: TRBV2
CDR3 protein: CASSDTDTQYF
CDR3 DNA: TGTGCCAGCAGTGACACAGATACGCAGTATTTT

CDR3 length: 16
J gene: TRBJ2-5
D gene: NA
clone size: few
V gene: TRBV28
CDR3 protein: CASSSIGGVRQETQYF
CDR3 DNA: TGTGCCAGCAGTTCTATAGGGGGGGTCCGACAAGAGACCCAGTACTTC

CDR3 length: 15
J gene: TRBJ2-1
D gene: TRBD2
clone size: NA
V gene: TRBV30
CDR3 protein: CACSPGTSGYNEQFF
CDR3 DNA: TGTGCCTGCTCCCCCGGGACTAGCGGATACAATGAGCAGTTCTTC

CDR3 length: 12
J gene: TRBJ2-1
D gene: TRBD1
clone size: NA
V gene: TRBV4-1
CDR3 protein: CASSQIQGEQFF
CDR3 DNA: TGCGCCAGCAGCCAAATACAGGGGGAGCAGTTCTTC

CDR3 length: 13
J gene: TRBJ1-2
D gene: TRBD1
clone size: NA
V gene: TRBV11-2
CDR3 protein: CASSGTGGGGYTF
CDR3 DNA: TGTGCCAGCAGTGGAACAGGGGGCGGTGGCTACACCTTC

CDR3 length: 13
J gene: TRBJ1-2
D gene: TRBD1
clone size: NA
V gene: TRBV28
CDR3 protein: CASFGTANYGYTF
CDR3 DNA: TGTGCCAGCTTCGGGACAGCTAACTATGGCTACACCTTC

CDR3 length: 14
J gene: TRBJ1-5
D gene: TRBD1
clone size: NA
V gene: TRBV4-2
CDR3 protein: CASSLTGDNQPQHF
CDR3 DNA: TGTGCCAGCAGCCTGACAGGGGACAATCAGCCCCAGCATTTT

CDR3 length: 16
J gene: TRBJ2-5
D gene: TRBD2
clone size: few
V gene: TRBV4-1
CDR3 protein: CASSPASGITQETQYF
CDR3 DNA: TGCGCCAGCAGCCCGGCTAGCGGGATAACGCAAGAGACCCAGTACTTC

CDR3 length: 19
J gene: TRBJ2-1
D gene: TRBD2
clone size: few
V gene: TRBV11-3
CDR3 protein: CASSLAGTIGGGAYNEQFF
CDR3 DNA: TGTGCCAGCAGCTTAGCGGGAACGATCGGGGGAGGGGCCTACAATGAGCAGTTCTTC

CDR3 length: 17
J gene: TRBJ1-1
D gene: NA
clone size: NA
V gene: TRBV5-1
CDR3 protein: CASSLGSGTLLNTEAFF
CDR3 DNA: TGCGCCAGCAGCTTGGGTTCCGGGACCCTCCTGAACACTGAAGCTTTCTTT

CDR3 length: 15
J gene: TRBJ1-5
D gene: NA
clone size: NA
V gene: TRBV7-9
CDR3 protein: CASSSLGGFRQPQHF
CDR3 DNA: TGTGCCAGCAGCTCCCTAGGTGGGTTCAGGCAGCCCCAGCATTTT

CDR3 length: 16
J gene: TRBJ2-3
D gene: NA
clone size: NA
V gene: TRBV19
CDR3 protein: CASSLFSGRTEDTQYF
CDR3 DNA: TGTGCCAGTAGTCTGTTTTCGGGACGCACTGAGGATACGCAGTATTTT

CDR3 length: 15
J gene: TRBJ1-4
D gene: NA
clone size: few
V gene: TRBV6-5
CDR3 protein: CASSQQSGANEKLFF
CDR3 DNA: TGTGCCAGCAGTCAGCAGTCAGGAGCTAATGAAAAACTGTTTTTT

CDR3 length: 15
J gene: TRBJ1-1
D gene: TRBD1
clone size: few
V gene: TRBV7-9
CDR3 protein: CASSLNTGGNTEAFF
CDR3 DNA: TGTGCCAGCAGCTTAAATACAGGGGGGAACACTGAAGCTTTCTTT